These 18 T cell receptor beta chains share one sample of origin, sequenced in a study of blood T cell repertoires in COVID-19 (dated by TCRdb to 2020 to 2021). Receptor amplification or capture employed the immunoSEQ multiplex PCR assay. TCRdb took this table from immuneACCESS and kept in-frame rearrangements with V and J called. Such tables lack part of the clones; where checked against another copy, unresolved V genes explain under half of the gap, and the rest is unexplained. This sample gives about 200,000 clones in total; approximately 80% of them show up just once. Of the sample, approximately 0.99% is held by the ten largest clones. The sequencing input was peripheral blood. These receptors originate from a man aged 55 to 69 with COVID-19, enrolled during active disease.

CDR3 in amino acids: CSVDGRTDLNTEAFF. CDR3 sequence (DNA): TGCAGCGTTGACGGCAGGACGGACTTGAACACTGAAGCTTTCTTT. The chain combines TRBV29-1 with TRBJ1-1; D is ambiguous. Trimming shortened V by 3 bases and J by 0 bases, and 14 bases separated the two germline ends. The CDR3 contains 15 residues. In germline, CDR1 is SQVTM, CDR2 ANQGSEA.

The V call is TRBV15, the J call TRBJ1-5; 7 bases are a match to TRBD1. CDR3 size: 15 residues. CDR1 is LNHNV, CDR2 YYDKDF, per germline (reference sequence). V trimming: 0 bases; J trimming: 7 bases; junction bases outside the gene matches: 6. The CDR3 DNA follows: TGTGCCACCAGCAGAGAAGACAGGGTGGAGCAGCCCCAGCATTTT. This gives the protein CATSREDRVEQPQHF.

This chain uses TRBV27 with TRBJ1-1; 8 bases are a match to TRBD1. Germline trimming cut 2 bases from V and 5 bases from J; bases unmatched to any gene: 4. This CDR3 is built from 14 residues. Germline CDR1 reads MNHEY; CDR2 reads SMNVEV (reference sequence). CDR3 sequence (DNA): TGTGCCAGCAGTTTAAGGACAGGGAGGACTGAAGCTTTCTTT. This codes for CASSLRTGRTEAFF.

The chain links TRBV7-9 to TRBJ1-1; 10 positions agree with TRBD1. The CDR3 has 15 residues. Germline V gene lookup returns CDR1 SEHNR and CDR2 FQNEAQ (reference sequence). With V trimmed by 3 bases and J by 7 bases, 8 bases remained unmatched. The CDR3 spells CASSLTGGEEDEAFF. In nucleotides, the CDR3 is TGTGCCAGCAGCTTGACAGGGGGCGAAGAAGATGAAGCTTTCTTT.

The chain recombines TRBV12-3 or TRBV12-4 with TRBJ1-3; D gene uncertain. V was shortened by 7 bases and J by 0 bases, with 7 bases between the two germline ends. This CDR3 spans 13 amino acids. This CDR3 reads CASTGLSGNTIYF. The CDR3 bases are TGTGCCAGCACAGGCCTCTCTGGAAACACCATATATTTT.

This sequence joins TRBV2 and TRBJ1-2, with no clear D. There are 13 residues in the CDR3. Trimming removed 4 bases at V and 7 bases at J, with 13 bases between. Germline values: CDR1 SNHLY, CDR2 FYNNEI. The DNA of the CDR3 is TGTGCCAGCAGTGTTAGCGGAATGGTTGGCTACACCTTC. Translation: CASSVSGMVGYTF.

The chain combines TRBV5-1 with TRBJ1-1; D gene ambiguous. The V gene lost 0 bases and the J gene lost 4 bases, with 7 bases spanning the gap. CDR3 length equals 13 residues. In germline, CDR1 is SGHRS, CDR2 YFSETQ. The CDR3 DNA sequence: TGCGCCAGCAGCTTGGTGGAGTCCACTGAAGCTTTCTTT. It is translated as CASSLVESTEAFF.

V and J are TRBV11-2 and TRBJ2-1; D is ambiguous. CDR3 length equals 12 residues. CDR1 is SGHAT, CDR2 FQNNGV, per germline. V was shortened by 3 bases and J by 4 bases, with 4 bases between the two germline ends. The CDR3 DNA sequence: TGTGCCAGCAGCTTCCAGTACAATGAGCAGTTCTTC. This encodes CASSFQYNEQFF.

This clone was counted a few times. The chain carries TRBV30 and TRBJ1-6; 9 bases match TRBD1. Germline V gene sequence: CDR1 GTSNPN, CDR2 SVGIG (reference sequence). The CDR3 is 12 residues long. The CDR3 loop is CATGQGNSPLHF. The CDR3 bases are TGTGCAACGGGACAGGGCAATTCACCCCTCCACTTT.

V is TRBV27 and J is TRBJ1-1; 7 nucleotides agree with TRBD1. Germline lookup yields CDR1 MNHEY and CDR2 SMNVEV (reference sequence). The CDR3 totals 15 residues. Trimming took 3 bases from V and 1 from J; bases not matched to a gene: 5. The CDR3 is CASSFRQGGNTEAFF. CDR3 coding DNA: TGTGCCAGCAGTTTTAGGCAGGGGGGGAACACTGAAGCTTTCTTT.

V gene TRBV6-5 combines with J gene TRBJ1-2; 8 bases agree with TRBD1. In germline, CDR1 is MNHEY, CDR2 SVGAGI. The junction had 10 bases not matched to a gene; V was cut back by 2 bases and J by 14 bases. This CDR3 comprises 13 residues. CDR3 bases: TGTGCCAGCAGTTACGAGGACAGGGCGGTAAAAACCTTC. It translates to CASSYEDRAVKTF.

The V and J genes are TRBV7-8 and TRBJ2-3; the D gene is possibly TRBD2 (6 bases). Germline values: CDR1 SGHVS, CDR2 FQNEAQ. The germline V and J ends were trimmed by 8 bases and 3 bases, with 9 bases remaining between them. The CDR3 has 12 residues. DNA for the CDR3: TGTGCCAGCCGGGAGTGGACAGATACGCAGTATTTT. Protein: CASREWTDTQYF.

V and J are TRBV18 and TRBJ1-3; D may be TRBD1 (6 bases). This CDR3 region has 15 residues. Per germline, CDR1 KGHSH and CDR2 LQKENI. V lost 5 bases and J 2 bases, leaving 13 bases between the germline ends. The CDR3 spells CASSAQGIPGNTIYF. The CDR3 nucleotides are TGTGCCAGCTCAGCGCAGGGGATTCCTGGAAACACCATATATTTT. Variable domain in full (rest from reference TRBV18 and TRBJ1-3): NAGVMQNPRHLVRRRGQEARLRCSPMKGHSHVYWYRQLPEEGLKFMVYLQKENIIDESGMPKERFSAEFPKEGPSILRIQQVVRGDSAAYFCASSAQGIPGNTIYFGEGSWLTVV.

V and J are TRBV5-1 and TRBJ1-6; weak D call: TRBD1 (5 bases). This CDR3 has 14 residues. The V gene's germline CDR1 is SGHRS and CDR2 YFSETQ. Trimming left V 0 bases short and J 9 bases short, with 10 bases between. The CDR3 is CASSLGQNTSPLHF. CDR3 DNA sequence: TGCGCCAGCAGCTTGGGACAGAATACTTCACCCCTCCACTTT.

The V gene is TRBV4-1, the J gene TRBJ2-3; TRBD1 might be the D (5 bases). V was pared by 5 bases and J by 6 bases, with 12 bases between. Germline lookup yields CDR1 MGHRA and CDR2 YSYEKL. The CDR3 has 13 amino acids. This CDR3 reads CASSSRGTDTQYF. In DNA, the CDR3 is TGCGCCAGCAGCTCTAGGGGAACCGATACGCAGTATTTT.

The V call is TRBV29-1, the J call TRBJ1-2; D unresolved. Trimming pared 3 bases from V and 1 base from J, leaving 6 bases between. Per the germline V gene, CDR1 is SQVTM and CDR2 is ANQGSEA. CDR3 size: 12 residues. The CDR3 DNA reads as TGCAGCGTTGAGCAGTTTAACTATGGCTACACCTTC. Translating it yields CSVEQFNYGYTF.

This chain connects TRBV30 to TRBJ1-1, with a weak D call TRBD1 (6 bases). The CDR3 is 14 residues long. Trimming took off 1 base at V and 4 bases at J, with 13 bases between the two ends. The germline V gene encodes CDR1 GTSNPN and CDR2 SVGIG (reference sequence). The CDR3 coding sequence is TGTGCCTGGAGTGGACAGGCTTTGAGCACTGAAGCTTTCTTT. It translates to CAWSGQALSTEAFF. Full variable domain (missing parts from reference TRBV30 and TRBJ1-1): SQTIHQWPATLVQPVGSPLSLECTVEGTSNPNLYWYRQAAGRGLQLLFYSVGIGQISSEVPQNLSASRPQDRQFILSSKKLLLSDSGFYLCAWSGQALSTEAFFGQGTRLTVV.

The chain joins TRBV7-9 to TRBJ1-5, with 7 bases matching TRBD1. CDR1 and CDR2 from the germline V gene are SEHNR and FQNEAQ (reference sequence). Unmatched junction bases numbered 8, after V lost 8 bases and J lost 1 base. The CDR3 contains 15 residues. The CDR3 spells CASGPATGSNQPQHF. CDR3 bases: TGTGCCAGCGGCCCGGCGACAGGGAGCAATCAGCCCCAGCATTTT. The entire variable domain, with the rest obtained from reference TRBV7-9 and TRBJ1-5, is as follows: DTGVSQNPRHKITKRGQNVTFRCDPISEHNRLYWYRQTLGQGPEFLTYFQNEAQLEKSRLLSDRFSAERPKGSFSTLEIQRTEQGDSAMYLCASGPATGSNQPQHFGDGTRLSIL.